This T cell receptor (beta chain) was captured by sequencing in a study of blood T cell repertoires in COVID-19. In the study overall: Some COVID-19 samples were acute and others convalescent; all came from the United States, Italy and Spain. T cells, B-cell-depleted T cells, or PBMCs supplied cDNA or gDNA.

Looked up from germline, CDR1 is SGHTA and CDR2 is FQGTGA. Between the trimmed V and J ends, which lost 5 bases and 11 bases, there was a span of 13 bases. CDR3 size: 12 residues. The authors' processing: By means of reference gene primer amplification, nucleated cell counts were estimated. The table came from immunoSEQ multiplex PCR; TCRdb's copy has only in-frame clones and leaves some out. From that table come the V and J calls and clone size; the DNA was used to work out D and trimming. Here the sample spans about 150,000 clones, approximately 80% being singletons. What was sequenced was peripheral blood. This receptor was taken from a man aged 55 to 70 with active or convalescent COVID-19. The V call is TRBV7-3, the J call TRBJ2-1; TRBD2 might be the D (5 bases). The CDR3 reads CASSAFEGKQFF. The CDR3 DNA sequence: TGTGCCAGCAGCGCCTTTGAGGGTAAGCAGTTCTTC.